This T cell receptor (beta chain) was observed in a study of memory CD4+ T cells and cytomegalovirus serostatus. The wider study: Donors were healthy Belgian adults, fewer than ten CMV seropositive and around 24 seronegative. General study findings and limits: The CMV-associated TCR signature appears largely within the CD4+ memory repertoire.

The CDR3 is 13 residues long. Germline loops: CDR1 MNHNY, CDR2 SVGAGI (reference sequence). The trim removed 6 bases at V and 4 bases at J, leaving 5 bases unmatched. A word on this clone: Its antigen is undetermined.

Assay used: immunoSEQ multiplex PCR; TCRdb lists only in-frame clones, some missing. This sample has approximately 42,000 clones; 75% to 85% occur once, and the top ten carry 1.1%. Single viable CD3+CD4+CD8-CD45RO+ cells were sorted as the memory CD4+ T cells. Positive selection with CD4 microbeads enriched total CD4+ T cells. This chain links TRBV6-6 with TRBJ1-1; 7 bases match TRBD1. The specimen was memory CD4+ T cells from blood. The sequence derives from an adult in good health and CMV-seronegative. CDR3 sequence: CASRKGAGTEAFF. DNA of the CDR3: TGTGCCAGCAGGAAGGGGGCGGGCACTGAAGCTTTCTTT.